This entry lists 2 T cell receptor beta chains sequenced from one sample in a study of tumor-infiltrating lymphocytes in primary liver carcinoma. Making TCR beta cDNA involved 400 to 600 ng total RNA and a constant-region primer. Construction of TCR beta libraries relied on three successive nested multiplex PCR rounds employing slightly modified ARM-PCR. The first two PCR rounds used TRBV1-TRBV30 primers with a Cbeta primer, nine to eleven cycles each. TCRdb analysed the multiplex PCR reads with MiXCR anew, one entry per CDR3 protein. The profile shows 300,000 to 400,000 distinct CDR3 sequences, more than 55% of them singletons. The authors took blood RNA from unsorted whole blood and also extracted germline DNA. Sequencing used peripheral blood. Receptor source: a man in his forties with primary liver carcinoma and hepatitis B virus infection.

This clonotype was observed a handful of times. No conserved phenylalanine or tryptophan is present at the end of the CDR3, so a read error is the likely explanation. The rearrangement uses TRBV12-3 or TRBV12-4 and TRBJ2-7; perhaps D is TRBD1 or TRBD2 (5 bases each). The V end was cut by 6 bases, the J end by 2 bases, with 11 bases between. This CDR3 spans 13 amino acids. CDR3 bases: TGTGCCAGCAGCCGCCCGGGGCCCTACGAGCAGTACCTC. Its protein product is CASSRPGPYEQYL.

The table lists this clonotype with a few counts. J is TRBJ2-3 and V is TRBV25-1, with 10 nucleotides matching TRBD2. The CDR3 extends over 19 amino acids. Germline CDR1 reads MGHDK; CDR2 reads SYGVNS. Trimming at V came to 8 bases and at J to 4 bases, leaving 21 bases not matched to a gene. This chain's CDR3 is CASPNTRLAGPLMADTQYF. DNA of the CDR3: TGTGCCAGCCCGAATACCAGACTAGCGGGCCCCCTGATGGCAGATACGCAGTATTTT.